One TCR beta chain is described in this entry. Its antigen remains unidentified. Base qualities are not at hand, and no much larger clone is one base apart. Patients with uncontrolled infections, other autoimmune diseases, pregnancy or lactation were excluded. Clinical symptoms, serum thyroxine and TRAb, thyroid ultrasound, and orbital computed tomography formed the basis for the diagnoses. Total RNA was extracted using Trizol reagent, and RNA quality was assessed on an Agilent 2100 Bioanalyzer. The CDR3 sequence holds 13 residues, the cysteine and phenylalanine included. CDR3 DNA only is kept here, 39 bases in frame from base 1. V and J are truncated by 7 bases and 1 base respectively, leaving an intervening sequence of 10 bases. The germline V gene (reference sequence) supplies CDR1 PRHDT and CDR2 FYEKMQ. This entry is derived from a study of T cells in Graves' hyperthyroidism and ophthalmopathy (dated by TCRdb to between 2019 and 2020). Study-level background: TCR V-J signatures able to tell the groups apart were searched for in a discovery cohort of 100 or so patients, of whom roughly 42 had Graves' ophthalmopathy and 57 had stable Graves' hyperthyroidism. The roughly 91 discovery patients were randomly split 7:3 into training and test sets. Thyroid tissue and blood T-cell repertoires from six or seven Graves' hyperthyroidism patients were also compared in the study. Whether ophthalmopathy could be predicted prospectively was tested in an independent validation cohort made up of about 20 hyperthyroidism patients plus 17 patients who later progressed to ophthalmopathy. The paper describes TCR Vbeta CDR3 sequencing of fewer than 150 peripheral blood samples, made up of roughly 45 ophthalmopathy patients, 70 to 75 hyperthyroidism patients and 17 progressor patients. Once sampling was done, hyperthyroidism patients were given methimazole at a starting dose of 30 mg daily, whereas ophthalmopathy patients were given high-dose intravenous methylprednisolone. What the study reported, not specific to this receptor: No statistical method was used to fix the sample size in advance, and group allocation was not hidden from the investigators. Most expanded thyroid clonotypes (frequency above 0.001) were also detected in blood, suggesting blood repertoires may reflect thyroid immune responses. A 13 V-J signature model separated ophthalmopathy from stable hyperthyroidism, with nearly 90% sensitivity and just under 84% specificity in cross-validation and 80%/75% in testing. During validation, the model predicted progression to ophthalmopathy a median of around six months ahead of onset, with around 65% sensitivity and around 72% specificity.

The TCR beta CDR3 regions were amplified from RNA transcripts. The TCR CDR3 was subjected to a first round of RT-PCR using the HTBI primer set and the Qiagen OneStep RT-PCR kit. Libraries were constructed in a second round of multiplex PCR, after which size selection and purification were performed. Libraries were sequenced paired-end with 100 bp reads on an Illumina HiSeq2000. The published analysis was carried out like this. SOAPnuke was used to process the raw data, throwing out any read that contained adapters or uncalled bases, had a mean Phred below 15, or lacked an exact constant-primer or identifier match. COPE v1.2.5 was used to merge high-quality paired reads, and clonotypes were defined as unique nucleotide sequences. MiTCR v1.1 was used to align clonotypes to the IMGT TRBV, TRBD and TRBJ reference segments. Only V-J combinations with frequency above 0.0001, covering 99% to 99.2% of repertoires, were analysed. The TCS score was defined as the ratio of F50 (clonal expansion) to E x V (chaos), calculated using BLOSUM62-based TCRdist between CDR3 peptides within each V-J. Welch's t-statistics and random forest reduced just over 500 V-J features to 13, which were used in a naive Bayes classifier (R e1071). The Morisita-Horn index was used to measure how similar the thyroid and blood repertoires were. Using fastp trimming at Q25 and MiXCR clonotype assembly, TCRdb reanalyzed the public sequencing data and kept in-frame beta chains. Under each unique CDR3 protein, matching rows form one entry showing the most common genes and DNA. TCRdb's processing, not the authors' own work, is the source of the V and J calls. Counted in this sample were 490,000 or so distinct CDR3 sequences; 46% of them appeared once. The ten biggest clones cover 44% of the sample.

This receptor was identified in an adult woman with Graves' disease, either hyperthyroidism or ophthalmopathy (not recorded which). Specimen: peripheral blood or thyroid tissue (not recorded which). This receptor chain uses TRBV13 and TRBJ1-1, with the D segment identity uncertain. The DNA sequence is TGTGCCAGCACCAACCGGGGGAACACTGAAGCTTTCTTT. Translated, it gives CASTNRGNTEAFF.